The rows below give T cell receptor beta chains drawn from one sample of a study of Ad26.COV2.S vaccination and SARS-CoV-2 variants. Assay: immunoSEQ multiplex PCR; the TCRdb copy retains only in-frame clones and omits some. The table has about 400,000 clones, roughly 88% seen once; the top ten hold less than 4%. Sequencing used peripheral blood, obtained in a trial of Ad26.COV2.S vaccine versus placebo. These receptors all stem from a person aged 18-60 years who received the Ad26.COV2.S COVID-19 vaccine or a placebo. CDR3s include the opening cysteine and the closing phenylalanine or tryptophan. D genes are given only for firm matches. Not every row has a clone size; where given, it reads once, few, many or a size class.

j_gene | v_gene | abundance | d_gene | CDR3nt | CDR3aa
TRBJ2-1 | TRBV6-5 | . | . | TGTGCCAGTAGGGTCACACACAATGAGCAGTTCTTC | CASRVTHNEQFF
TRBJ2-3 | TRBV18 | . | TRBD2 | TGTGCCAGCTCACCTTCTAGCGGCCTCACAGATACGCAGTATTTT | CASSPSSGLTDTQYF
TRBJ1-4 | TRBV19 | . | . | TGTGCCAGTAGTCCTGCCCCGGACAGAGTCTATGAAAAACTGTTTTTT | CASSPAPDRVYEKLFF
TRBJ1-2 | TRBV28 | . | . | TGTGCCAGCAGGTCCGCGGCAGGGAGCAAAGGTGGCTACACCTTC | CASRSAAGSKGGYTF
TRBJ2-7 | TRBV23-1 | few | . | TGCGCCAGCAGTCGGTCGGCAGGGAACGAGCAGTACTTC | CASSRSAGNEQYF
TRBJ2-3 | TRBV2 | once | . | TGTGCCAGGGAGGGAGGGGGTACGTTAGCAGATACGCAGTATTTT | CAREGGGTLADTQYF
TRBJ1-1 | TRBV5-4 | . | . | TGTGCCAGCAGCCAACCGGGATATAACACTGAAGCTTTCTTT | CASSQPGYNTEAFF
TRBJ2-1 | TRBV13 | . | . | TGTGCCAGCAGCTTAACCCCTAGGCGCTCTTGGGAGCAGTTCTTC | CASSLTPRRSWEQFF
TRBJ2-6 | TRBV7-3 | . | TRBD1 | TGTGCCAGCAGCTTAGGGACAGGGAAGTCGTCTGGGGCCAACGTCCTGACTTTC | CASSLGTGKSSGANVLTF
TRBJ1-1 | TRBV5-1 | . | . | TGCGCCAGCAGCTCGTCACCGGTAGTGAACACTGAAGCTTTCTTT | CASSSSPVVNTEAFF
TRBJ1-1 | TRBV19 | . | . | TGTGCCAGTAGTATCGGGGGAAACACTGAAGCTTTCTTT | CASSIGGNTEAFF
TRBJ2-7 | TRBV29-1 | once | . | TGCAGCGTTGTTGGGACAACTTCCTACGAGCAGTACTTC | CSVVGTTSYEQYF
TRBJ2-2 | TRBV24-1 | . | . | TGTGCCACCAGTGATTTAGCGGGCAGGGTCTCCGGGGAGCTGTTTTTT | CATSDLAGRVSGELFF
TRBJ2-3 | TRBV4-3 | . | . | TGCGCCAGCAGCCAAGATACTACGGATGATACGCAGTATTTT | CASSQDTTDDTQYF
TRBJ2-2 | TRBV4-3 | . | TRBD2 | TGCGCCAGCAGCCAAGCGCGGACTAGCGGACAGAACACCGGGGAGCTGTTTTTT | CASSQARTSGQNTGELFF
TRBJ1-2 | TRBV29-1 | . | . | TGCAGCGTCAAGGGCGGGGGTAGAGGGGATATATATGGCTACACCTTC | CSVKGGGRGDIYGYTF
TRBJ2-3 | TRBV5-6 | . | TRBD2 | TGTGCCAGCAGCTTGGGTCGGAGGACTAGCATGGGGGTTGATACGCAGTATTTT | CASSLGRRTSMGVDTQYF
TRBJ2-2 | TRBV7-3 | . | . | TGTGCCAGCAGGGGGCAGGGGACCGGGGAGCTGTTTTTT | CASRGQGTGELFF
TRBJ2-3 | TRBV5-1 | . | TRBD1 | TGCGCCAGCAGCTTGGCGTTCGGCAGGGGGCTGGGTACAGATACGCAGTATTTT | CASSLAFGRGLGTDTQYF
TRBJ1-6 | TRBV6-1 | . | . | TGTGCCAGCAGTGAATCCGGGGGGCCTGGTAATTCACCCCTCCACTTT | CASSESGGPGNSPLHF
TRBJ2-7 | TRBV2 | . | TRBD2 | TGTGCCAGCAGTGATTTGCGGGGGGGCCTTGGCGAGCAGTACTTC | CASSDLRGGLGEQYF
TRBJ2-5 | TRBV5-4 | . | TRBD1 | TGTGCCAGCAGCTCCGGGACAGGGGAAGAGACCCAGTACTTC | CASSSGTGEETQYF
TRBJ2-3 | TRBV5-8 | . | . | TGTGCCAGCAGCGAGACCGGGGACTTAAGCACAGATACGCAGTATTTT | CASSETGDLSTDTQYF
TRBJ1-2 | TRBV20-1 | . | . | TGCAGTGCTGGGCAGGGGTATGGCTACACCTTC | CSAGQGYGYTF
TRBJ1-2 | TRBV4-3 | . | TRBD1 | TGCGCCAGCAGCCTCGGTCAGCAGGGGGCCTTTGGCTATGGCTACACCTTC | CASSLGQQGAFGYGYTF
TRBJ2-5 | TRBV5-8 | . | TRBD1 | TGTGCCAGCAGCATCGGACAGGGACGGCAAGAGACCCAGTACTTC | CASSIGQGRQETQYF
TRBJ2-5 | TRBV6-5 | . | . | TGTGCCAGCAGTCCGACAGGCCAAGAGACCCAGTACTTC | CASSPTGQETQYF
TRBJ2-1 | TRBV10-3 | . | TRBD2 | TGTGCCATCAGCCTACTAGCGGGGGGTTCCAATGAGCAGTTCTTC | CAISLLAGGSNEQFF
TRBJ1-2 | TRBV5-4 | . | . | TGTGCCAGCAGCTTGGAAGGGAACTCCCCAGATGGCTACACCTTC | CASSLEGNSPDGYTF
TRBJ2-1 | TRBV15 | . | . | TGTGCCACCAGCAGAGATTTCGCGTCTAAGTTTTCGGATGAGCAGTTCTTC | CATSRDFASKFSDEQFF
TRBJ2-3 | TRBV5-1 | . | TRBD2 | TGCGCCAGCAGCTCCATTAGCGGGGGGATTAGCACAGATACGCAGTATTTT | CASSSISGGISTDTQYF
TRBJ2-2 | TRBV4-1 | . | . | TGCGCCAGCAGCGCCTGGGGGGCCGTCACCGGGGAGCTGTTTTTT | CASSAWGAVTGELFF
TRBJ1-5 | TRBV2 | . | . | TGTGCCAGCACGTCGACGGGAAATCAGCCCCAGCATTTT | CASTSTGNQPQHF
TRBJ2-7 | TRBV2 | . | TRBD1 | TGTGCCAGCAGTGGGTACCGGGACAGGGGGGCCTACGAGCAGTACTTC | CASSGYRDRGAYEQYF
TRBJ1-1 | TRBV6-2/TRBV6-3 | . | TRBD1 | TGTGCCAGCAGTTACGACAGGGGCTCCGAAGCTTTCTTT | CASSYDRGSEAFF
TRBJ2-3 | TRBV7-8 | . | TRBD2 | TGTGCCAGCAGCTTAGCGGGCGGGGGGGCTCATACGCAGTATTTT | CASSLAGGGAHTQYF
TRBJ2-5 | TRBV3-1/TRBV3-2 | . | . | TGTGCCAGCAGCCAAGTCCGGGGTGAGACCCAGTACTTC | CASSQVRGETQYF
TRBJ1-5 | TRBV27 | . | TRBD1 | TGTGCCAGCAGTTTAGCCGGGACAGGGAGGTTCAATCAGCCCCAGCATTTT | CASSLAGTGRFNQPQHF
TRBJ2-7 | TRBV7-2 | . | TRBD2 | TGTGCCAGCAGCCGTTCAGGGACTAGCCCCGAGCAGTACTTC | CASSRSGTSPEQYF
TRBJ1-1 | TRBV30 | . | TRBD1 | TGTGCCTGGAACAGACAGGGCGGTGAAGCTTTCTTT | CAWNRQGGEAFF
TRBJ1-2 | TRBV5-1 | . | TRBD1 | TGCGCCAGCAGTGACCAGGGGGATGGCTACACCTTC | CASSDQGDGYTF
TRBJ2-7 | TRBV5-1 | . | TRBD1 | TGCGCCAGCAAAGGGACAGGGGGGGGTGAGCAGTACTTC | CASKGTGGGEQYF
TRBJ2-7 | TRBV18 | . | . | TGTGCCAGCTCACCACCGACACCCTCCTACGAGCAGTACTTC | CASSPPTPSYEQYF
TRBJ1-2 | TRBV27 | . | . | TGTGCCAGCAGTTTATCGGGGGGTTTAGGCTACACCTTC | CASSLSGGLGYTF
TRBJ2-2 | TRBV11-3 | once | . | TGTGCCAGCAGCTTTACGGGGGCCGGGGAGCTGTTTTTT | CASSFTGAGELFF